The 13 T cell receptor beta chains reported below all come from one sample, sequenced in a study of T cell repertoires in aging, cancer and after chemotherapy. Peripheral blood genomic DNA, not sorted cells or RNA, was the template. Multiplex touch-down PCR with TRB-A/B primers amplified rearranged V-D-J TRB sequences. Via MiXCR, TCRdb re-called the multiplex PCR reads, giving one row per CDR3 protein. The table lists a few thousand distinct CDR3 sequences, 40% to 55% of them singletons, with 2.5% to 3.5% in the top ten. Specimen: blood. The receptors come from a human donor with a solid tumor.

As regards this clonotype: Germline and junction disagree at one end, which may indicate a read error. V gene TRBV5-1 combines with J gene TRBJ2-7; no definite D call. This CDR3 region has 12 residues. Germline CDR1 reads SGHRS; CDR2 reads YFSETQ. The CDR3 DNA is TGTGCCAGAAGCAGGACCCGGTTCGAGCAGTACTTC. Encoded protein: CARSRTRFEQYF.

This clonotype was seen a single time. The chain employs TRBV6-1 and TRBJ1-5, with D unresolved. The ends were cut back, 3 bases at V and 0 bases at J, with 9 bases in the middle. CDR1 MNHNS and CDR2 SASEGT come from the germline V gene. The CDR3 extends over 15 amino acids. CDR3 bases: TGTGCCAGCAGTGACGGACTGTATAGCAATCAGCCCCAGCATTTT. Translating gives CASSDGLYSNQPQHF.

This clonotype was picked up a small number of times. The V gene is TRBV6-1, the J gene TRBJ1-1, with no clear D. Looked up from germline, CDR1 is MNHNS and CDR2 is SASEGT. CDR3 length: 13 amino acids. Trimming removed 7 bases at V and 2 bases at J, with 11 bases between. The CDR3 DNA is TGTGCCAGCAAGGGCGGAACTAACACTGAAGCTTTCTTT. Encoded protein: CASKGGTNTEAFF.

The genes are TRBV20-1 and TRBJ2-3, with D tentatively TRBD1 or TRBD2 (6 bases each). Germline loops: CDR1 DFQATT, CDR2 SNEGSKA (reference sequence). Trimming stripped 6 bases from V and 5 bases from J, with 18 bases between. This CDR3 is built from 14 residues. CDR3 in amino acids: CSARVTGRQDTQYF. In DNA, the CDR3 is TGCAGTGCCAGGGTCACAGGGAGGCAAGATACGCAGTATTTT.

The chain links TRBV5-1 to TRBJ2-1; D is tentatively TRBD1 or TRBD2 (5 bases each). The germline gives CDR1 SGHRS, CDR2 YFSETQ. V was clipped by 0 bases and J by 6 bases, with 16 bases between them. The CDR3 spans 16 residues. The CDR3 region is CASSLDGRSGSNEQFF. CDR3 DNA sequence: TGCGCCAGCAGCTTGGACGGTCGGTCAGGGAGCAATGAGCAGTTCTTC.

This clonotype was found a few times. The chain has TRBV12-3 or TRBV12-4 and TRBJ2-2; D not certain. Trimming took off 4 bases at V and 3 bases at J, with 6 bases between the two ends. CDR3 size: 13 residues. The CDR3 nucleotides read TGTGCCAGCAGTTATGCCTACACCGGGGAGCTGTTTTTT. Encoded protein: CASSYAYTGELFF.

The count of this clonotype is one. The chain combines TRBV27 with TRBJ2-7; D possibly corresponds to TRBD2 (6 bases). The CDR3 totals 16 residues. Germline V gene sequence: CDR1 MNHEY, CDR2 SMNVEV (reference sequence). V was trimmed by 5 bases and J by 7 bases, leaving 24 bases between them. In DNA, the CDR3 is TGTGCCAGCAGTCCTGGGTCCGGGGGAGGCCCCCGAGAGCAGTACTTC. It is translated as CASSPGSGGGPREQYF.

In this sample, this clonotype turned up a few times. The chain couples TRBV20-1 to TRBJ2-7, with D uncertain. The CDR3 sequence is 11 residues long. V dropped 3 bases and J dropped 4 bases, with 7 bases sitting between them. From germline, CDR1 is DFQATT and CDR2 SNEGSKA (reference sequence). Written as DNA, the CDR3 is TGCAGTGCTAGTGATGATTACGAGCAGTACTTC. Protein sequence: CSASDDYEQYF.

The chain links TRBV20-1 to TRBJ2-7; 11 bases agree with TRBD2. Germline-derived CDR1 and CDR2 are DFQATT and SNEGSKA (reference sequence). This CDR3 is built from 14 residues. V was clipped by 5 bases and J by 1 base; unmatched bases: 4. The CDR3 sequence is CSAGGTSGSYEQYF. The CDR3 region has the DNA TGCAGTGCTGGAGGGACTAGCGGTTCCTACGAGCAGTACTTC.

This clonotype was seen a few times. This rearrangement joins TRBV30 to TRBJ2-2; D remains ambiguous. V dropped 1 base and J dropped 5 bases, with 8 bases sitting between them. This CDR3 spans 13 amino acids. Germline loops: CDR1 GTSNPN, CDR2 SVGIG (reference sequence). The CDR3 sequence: CAWSALGTGELFF. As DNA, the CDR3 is TGTGCCTGGAGTGCCTTGGGGACCGGGGAGCTGTTTTTT.

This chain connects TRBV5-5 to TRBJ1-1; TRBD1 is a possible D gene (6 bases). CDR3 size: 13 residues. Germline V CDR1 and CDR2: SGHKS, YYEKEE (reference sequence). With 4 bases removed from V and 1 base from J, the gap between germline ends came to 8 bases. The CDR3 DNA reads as TGTGCCAGCAGCCTGACAGGGAACACTGAAGCTTTCTTT. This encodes CASSLTGNTEAFF.

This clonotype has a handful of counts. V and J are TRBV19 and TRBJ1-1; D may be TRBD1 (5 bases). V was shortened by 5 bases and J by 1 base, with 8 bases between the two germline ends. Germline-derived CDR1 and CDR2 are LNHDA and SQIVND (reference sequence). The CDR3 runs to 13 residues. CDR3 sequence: CASSWGRNTEAFF. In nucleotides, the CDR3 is TGTGCCAGTAGTTGGGGGAGGAACACTGAAGCTTTCTTT.

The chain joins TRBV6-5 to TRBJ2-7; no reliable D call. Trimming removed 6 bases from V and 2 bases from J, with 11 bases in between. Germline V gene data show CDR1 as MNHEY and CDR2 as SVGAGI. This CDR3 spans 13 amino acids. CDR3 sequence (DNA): TGTGCCAGCAGACCCGCTGCAACCTACGAGCAGTACTTC. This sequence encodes CASRPAATYEQYF.